A selection of T cell receptor beta chains follows, all from one sample in a study of spatial heterogeneity in lung cancer. TCRdb called the 5' RACE reads again in MiXCR, with one record for every CDR3 protein. The repertoire consists of about 80,000 distinct CDR3 sequences, with roughly 8% occurring once and the leading ten covering 6.8%. Material: PBMCs, obtained at surgery. The origin of the receptors is a male donor with early-stage non-small cell lung cancer. Both conserved end residues are part of each CDR3. The D gene is left open where the match is weak. Clone size is stated in some rows and not others, as once, few, many or a class when expanded.

j_call: TRBJ2-1; v_call: TRBV10-2; d_call: -; clone_size: many; cdr3_nt: TGCGCCAGCACGACGGGCCACAATGAGCAGTTCTTC; cdr3_aa: CASTTGHNEQFF
j_call: TRBJ1-1; v_call: TRBV29-1; d_call: -; clone_size: few; cdr3_nt: TGCAGCGTAACAGGTATTGAAGCTTTCTTT; cdr3_aa: CSVTGIEAFF
j_call: TRBJ2-3; v_call: TRBV20-1; d_call: -; clone_size: -; cdr3_nt: TGCAGTGCTAGAAATAGCGGCGGGACTGCAGATACGCAGTATTTT; cdr3_aa: CSARNSGGTADTQYF
j_call: TRBJ1-1; v_call: TRBV6-2/TRBV6-3; d_call: -; clone_size: many; cdr3_nt: TGTGCCAGCAGCCTCTATGAAAGGGCGCCTGAAGCTTTCTTT; cdr3_aa: CASSLYERAPEAFF
j_call: TRBJ2-7; v_call: TRBV5-1; d_call: -; clone_size: -; cdr3_nt: TGCGCCAGCAGCTTGAATCCCAGCATCGAGCAGTACTTC; cdr3_aa: CASSLNPSIEQYF
j_call: TRBJ2-3; v_call: TRBV10-3; d_call: -; clone_size: few; cdr3_nt: TGTGCCATCAGTGGGCTTAGCACAGATACGCAGTATTTT; cdr3_aa: CAISGLSTDTQYF
j_call: TRBJ1-1; v_call: TRBV6-5; d_call: -; clone_size: many; cdr3_nt: TGTGCCAGCAGTTCTGGACGCCATCCAGGGAGCACTGAAGCTTTCTTT; cdr3_aa: CASSSGRHPGSTEAFF
j_call: TRBJ1-1; v_call: TRBV28; d_call: -; clone_size: -; cdr3_nt: TGTGCCAGCAGTTTCACCGAGATGAACACTGAAGCTTTCTTT; cdr3_aa: CASSFTEMNTEAFF
j_call: TRBJ2-1; v_call: TRBV7-2; d_call: -; clone_size: many; cdr3_nt: TGTGCCAGCACACCCTCTAGCGCGTACAATGAGCAGTTCTTC; cdr3_aa: CASTPSSAYNEQFF
j_call: TRBJ1-1; v_call: TRBV5-4; d_call: -; clone_size: few; cdr3_nt: TGTGCCAGCAGCCCGGCGGTGGCGGGATTGGGGGAGGCTTTCTTT; cdr3_aa: CASSPAVAGLGEAFF
j_call: TRBJ2-1; v_call: TRBV7-2; d_call: -; clone_size: many; cdr3_nt: TGTGCCAGCAGCTTAGCGATCAGCGGCAACTACAATGAGCAGTTCTTC; cdr3_aa: CASSLAISGNYNEQFF
j_call: TRBJ2-5; v_call: TRBV9; d_call: -; clone_size: -; cdr3_nt: TGTGCCAGCAGCGTAGTTTCGGGGGCCCAAGAGACCCAGTACTTC; cdr3_aa: CASSVVSGAQETQYF
j_call: TRBJ2-1; v_call: TRBV29-1; d_call: TRBD1; clone_size: many; cdr3_nt: TGCAGCGGGGGGGGTCCGGGACAGGGTCTACCTTGGCAGTTCTTC; cdr3_aa: CSGGGPGQGLPWQFF
j_call: TRBJ2-3; v_call: TRBV19; d_call: -; clone_size: -; cdr3_nt: TGTGCCAGTAGTCCTTACAGCGCCCTAGGCGAACGTACGCAGTATTTT; cdr3_aa: CASSPYSALGERTQYF
j_call: TRBJ2-3; v_call: TRBV20-1; d_call: TRBD1; clone_size: few; cdr3_nt: TGCAGTGCTTCCCCCGGGACAGGTGCTACAGATACGCAGTATTTT; cdr3_aa: CSASPGTGATDTQYF
j_call: TRBJ2-3; v_call: TRBV30; d_call: TRBD1; clone_size: few; cdr3_nt: TGTGCCTGTCGACCCTGGGGGACAGGGGTCAGAGATACGCAGTATTTT; cdr3_aa: CACRPWGTGVRDTQYF
j_call: TRBJ1-5; v_call: TRBV2; d_call: -; clone_size: many; cdr3_nt: TGTGCCAGCAAGAGGTTTAATCAGCCCCAGCATTTT; cdr3_aa: CASKRFNQPQHF
j_call: TRBJ2-3; v_call: TRBV7-2; d_call: TRBD2; clone_size: many; cdr3_nt: TGTGCCAGCAGCCCTTCGGGACTAGCGGGAGCGGATACGCAGTATTTT; cdr3_aa: CASSPSGLAGADTQYF
j_call: TRBJ1-1; v_call: TRBV29-1; d_call: TRBD1; clone_size: few; cdr3_nt: TGCAGCGTGACAACAGGGGGTGGAACTGAAGCTTTCTTT; cdr3_aa: CSVTTGGGTEAFF
j_call: TRBJ1-5; v_call: TRBV30; d_call: TRBD1; clone_size: -; cdr3_nt: TGTGCCTGGAATCCTCCCGGGACAGGGGTCGATCAGCCCCAGCATTTT; cdr3_aa: CAWNPPGTGVDQPQHF
j_call: TRBJ2-5; v_call: TRBV20-1; d_call: TRBD2; clone_size: -; cdr3_nt: TGCAGTGTTCCCGGACTAGCGGAGGGGACCCAGTACTTC; cdr3_aa: CSVPGLAEGTQYF
j_call: TRBJ2-1; v_call: TRBV20-1; d_call: -; clone_size: many; cdr3_nt: TGCAGTGCGGCTTCATTAAACAATGAGCAGTTCTTC; cdr3_aa: CSAASLNNEQFF
j_call: TRBJ1-3; v_call: TRBV2; d_call: TRBD1; clone_size: -; cdr3_nt: TGTGCCAGCAGGGAAGGACAGGGGCAAGGAAACACCATATATTTT; cdr3_aa: CASREGQGQGNTIYF
j_call: TRBJ1-2; v_call: TRBV12-3/TRBV12-4; d_call: -; clone_size: -; cdr3_nt: TGTGCCAGCAGTCCACCGGGAATTTATGGCTACACCTTC; cdr3_aa: CASSPPGIYGYTF
j_call: TRBJ2-3; v_call: TRBV18; d_call: -; clone_size: -; cdr3_nt: TGTGCCAGCTCCCCCCGGGGAGCGGTTAGCACAGATACGCAGTATTTT; cdr3_aa: CASSPRGAVSTDTQYF
j_call: TRBJ2-7; v_call: TRBV27; d_call: -; clone_size: -; cdr3_nt: TGTGCCAGCAGTAGCACGTGGGATACCTACGAGCAGTACTTC; cdr3_aa: CASSSTWDTYEQYF
j_call: TRBJ2-3; v_call: TRBV24-1; d_call: TRBD2; clone_size: -; cdr3_nt: TGTGCCACCAGTGAATGGACTAGCGGCACAGATACGCAGTATTTT; cdr3_aa: CATSEWTSGTDTQYF
j_call: TRBJ2-2; v_call: TRBV4-2; d_call: TRBD2; clone_size: many; cdr3_nt: TGTGCCAGCAGCCAAGATGACCTAGCGGGAGTCACCGGGGAGCTGTTTTTT; cdr3_aa: CASSQDDLAGVTGELFF
j_call: TRBJ2-1; v_call: TRBV7-8; d_call: -; clone_size: many; cdr3_nt: TGTGCCAGCAGCTTAAGCTCGCTCAATGAGCAGTTCTTC; cdr3_aa: CASSLSSLNEQFF
j_call: TRBJ2-3; v_call: TRBV20-1; d_call: -; clone_size: many; cdr3_nt: TGCAGTGCGAGACGGGGACCAGATACGCAGTATTTT; cdr3_aa: CSARRGPDTQYF
j_call: TRBJ2-3; v_call: TRBV21-1; d_call: -; clone_size: many; cdr3_nt: TGTGCCAGCAGTTTGATAGCCCTAGATACGCAGTATTTT; cdr3_aa: CASSLIALDTQYF
j_call: TRBJ1-2; v_call: TRBV7-6; d_call: TRBD1; clone_size: few; cdr3_nt: TGTGCCAGCAGCCTAGGGGGACAGTCAAACTATGGCTACACCTTC; cdr3_aa: CASSLGGQSNYGYTF
j_call: TRBJ2-4; v_call: TRBV27; d_call: TRBD1; clone_size: many; cdr3_nt: TGTGCCAGCAGTTTTGGGGACAGTTGGTACTTC; cdr3_aa: CASSFGDSWYF
j_call: TRBJ1-1; v_call: TRBV15; d_call: -; clone_size: few; cdr3_nt: TGTGCCACCAGCAGAGATGTCGGACTGAACACTGAAGCTTTCTTT; cdr3_aa: CATSRDVGLNTEAFF
j_call: TRBJ1-1; v_call: TRBV4-1; d_call: -; clone_size: -; cdr3_nt: TGCGCCAGCAGCCAAGATAAAGGGGCCGCGAACACTGAAGCTTTCTTT; cdr3_aa: CASSQDKGAANTEAFF
j_call: TRBJ2-6; v_call: TRBV2; d_call: -; clone_size: few; cdr3_nt: TGTGCCAGCGGTTGGGGCACTGGGGCCAACGTCCTGACTTTC; cdr3_aa: CASGWGTGANVLTF
j_call: TRBJ2-1; v_call: TRBV4-2; d_call: TRBD2; clone_size: once; cdr3_nt: TGTGCCAGCAGCCAAGCGGGAGGAAATGAGCAGTTCTTC; cdr3_aa: CASSQAGGNEQFF
j_call: TRBJ2-6; v_call: TRBV5-1; d_call: TRBD2; clone_size: many; cdr3_nt: TGCGCCAGCAGCCCCCGGGAGGCGGAGGGCGTCCTGACTTTC; cdr3_aa: CASSPREAEGVLTF
j_call: TRBJ1-2; v_call: TRBV4-3; d_call: -; clone_size: -; cdr3_nt: TGCGCCAGCAGCCAAGATCTAACAGGAAACTATGGCTACACCTTC; cdr3_aa: CASSQDLTGNYGYTF
j_call: TRBJ2-5; v_call: TRBV4-2; d_call: TRBD2; clone_size: many; cdr3_nt: TGTGCCAGCAGCCTCGACCCGACTAGCGCACTCCAAGAGACCCAGTACTTC; cdr3_aa: CASSLDPTSALQETQYF
j_call: TRBJ2-1; v_call: TRBV5-1; d_call: -; clone_size: -; cdr3_nt: TGCGCCAGCACCTCCCTGGCTAGCGACTACAATGAGCAGTTCTTC; cdr3_aa: CASTSLASDYNEQFF
j_call: TRBJ2-7; v_call: TRBV19; d_call: TRBD2; clone_size: few; cdr3_nt: TGTGCCAGCAGCCACGGGACTAGCGGGAGAAGTAAAGAGCAGTACTTC; cdr3_aa: CASSHGTSGRSKEQYF
j_call: TRBJ1-4; v_call: TRBV7-9; d_call: TRBD1; clone_size: few; cdr3_nt: TGTGCCAGCAGCTTTCCCTATGGCCGGGACAGGCGAGGTGAAAAACTGTTTTTT; cdr3_aa: CASSFPYGRDRRGEKLFF
j_call: TRBJ2-1; v_call: TRBV7-2; d_call: TRBD2; clone_size: many; cdr3_nt: TGTGCCAGCAGCTTCGGACTAGCGGGTCACAATGAGCAGTTCTTC; cdr3_aa: CASSFGLAGHNEQFF
j_call: TRBJ2-1; v_call: TRBV5-1; d_call: TRBD2; clone_size: -; cdr3_nt: TGCGCCAGCAGCCCAGGACTAGCGGGAGGGTTAAACGATGAGCAGTTCTTC; cdr3_aa: CASSPGLAGGLNDEQFF
j_call: TRBJ2-6; v_call: TRBV19; d_call: -; clone_size: many; cdr3_nt: TGTGCCAGTAGTATCTGGGGGGCTGGCGCTGGGGCCAACGTCCTGACTTTC; cdr3_aa: CASSIWGAGAGANVLTF
j_call: TRBJ2-1; v_call: TRBV7-6; d_call: -; clone_size: many; cdr3_nt: TGTGCCAGCAGCCCTCTAACAGGGATTTCCTACAATGAGCAGTTCTTC; cdr3_aa: CASSPLTGISYNEQFF
j_call: TRBJ2-1; v_call: TRBV5-1; d_call: TRBD2; clone_size: many; cdr3_nt: TGCGCCAGCAGCTTAACTAGCGGGAGTTATGAGCAGTTCTTC; cdr3_aa: CASSLTSGSYEQFF
j_call: TRBJ1-1; v_call: TRBV29-1; d_call: -; clone_size: -; cdr3_nt: TGCAGCGTTGAAGAGTCCCCGGACACTGAAGCTTTCTTT; cdr3_aa: CSVEESPDTEAFF
j_call: TRBJ2-7; v_call: TRBV10-3; d_call: -; clone_size: many; cdr3_nt: TGTGCCATCAGTGATGAGGTTACCTACGAGCAGTACTTC; cdr3_aa: CAISDEVTYEQYF
j_call: TRBJ1-1; v_call: TRBV29-1; d_call: -; clone_size: -; cdr3_nt: TGCAGCGTTGAAACTCTCGGCGCCCGGCTGGCTGAAGCTTTCTTT; cdr3_aa: CSVETLGARLAEAFF
j_call: TRBJ2-3; v_call: TRBV7-8; d_call: TRBD2; clone_size: few; cdr3_nt: TGTGCCAGCAGCTCCAGACTAGCGCCGGCAGATACGCAGTATTTT; cdr3_aa: CASSSRLAPADTQYF
j_call: TRBJ1-2; v_call: TRBV29-1; d_call: -; clone_size: -; cdr3_nt: TGCAGCGCAAAAGGGTCCGGGACAAGTGCTAACTATGGCTACACCTTC; cdr3_aa: CSAKGSGTSANYGYTF